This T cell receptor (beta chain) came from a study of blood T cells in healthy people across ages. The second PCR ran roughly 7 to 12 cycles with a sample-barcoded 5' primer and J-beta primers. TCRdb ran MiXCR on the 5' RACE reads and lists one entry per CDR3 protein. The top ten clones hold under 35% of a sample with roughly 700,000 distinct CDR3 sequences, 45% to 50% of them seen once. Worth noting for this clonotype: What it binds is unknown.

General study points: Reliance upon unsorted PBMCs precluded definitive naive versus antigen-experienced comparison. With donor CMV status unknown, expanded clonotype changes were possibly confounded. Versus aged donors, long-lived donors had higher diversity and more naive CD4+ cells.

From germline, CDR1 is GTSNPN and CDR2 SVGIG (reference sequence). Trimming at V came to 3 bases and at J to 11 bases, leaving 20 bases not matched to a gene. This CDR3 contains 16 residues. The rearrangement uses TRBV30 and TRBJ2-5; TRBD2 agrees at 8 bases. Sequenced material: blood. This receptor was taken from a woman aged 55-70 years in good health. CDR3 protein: CAWRTGGPKNYNEQYF. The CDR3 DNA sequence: TGTGCCTGGAGGACGGGAGGGCCGAAAAACTACAATGAGCAGTACTTC.